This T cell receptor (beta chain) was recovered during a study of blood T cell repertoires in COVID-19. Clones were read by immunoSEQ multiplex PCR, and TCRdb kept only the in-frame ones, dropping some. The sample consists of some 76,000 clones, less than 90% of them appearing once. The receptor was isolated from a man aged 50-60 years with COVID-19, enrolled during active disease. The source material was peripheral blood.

For the CDR3, the DNA is TGTGCCATCAGTCCCCGACAGGGGGAAGGAGAGACCCAGTACTTC. It is translated as CAISPRQGEGETQYF. The chain combines TRBV10-3 with TRBJ2-5; TRBD1 agrees at 9 bases. After removal of 5 bases from V and 4 bases from J, the junction contained 8 bases not matched to a gene. Looked up from germline, CDR1 is ENHRY and CDR2 is SYGVKD. The CDR3 has 15 residues.